This passage covers 10 T cell receptor beta chains from one sample sequenced in a study of T cell changes during pregnancy in multiple sclerosis. The table came from immunoSEQ multiplex PCR; TCRdb's copy has only in-frame clones and leaves some out. The table has more than 65,000 clones, 80% to 95% seen once. Sequenced here: peripheral blood, sampled in the first trimester of pregnancy. These receptors all stem from a female donor with multiple sclerosis, enrolled in a pregnancy study.

The genes are TRBV19 and TRBJ1-5; TRBD1 is a possible D gene (6 bases). This CDR3 contains 14 residues. Germline V lookup: CDR1 LNHDA, CDR2 SQIVND (reference sequence). V shed 7 bases and J shed 2 bases, with 12 bases lying between them. CDR3: CASIPEGGNQPQHF. DNA for the CDR3: TGTGCCAGTATCCCCGAGGGGGGCAATCAGCCCCAGCATTTT.

This rearrangement joins TRBV28 to TRBJ2-5, with 9 bases identical to TRBD1. The CDR3 has 14 residues. Unmatched junction bases numbered 4, after V lost 4 bases and J lost 4 bases. Germline CDR1 and CDR2: MDHEN and SYDVKM. Here the CDR3 reads CASSYTGGRETQYF. CDR3 in DNA: TGTGCCAGCAGTTATACAGGGGGCCGAGAGACCCAGTACTTC. Complete variable domain (other parts from reference TRBV28 and TRBJ2-5): DVKVTQSSRYLVKRTGEKVFLECVQDMDHENMFWYRQDPGLGLRLIYFSYDVKMKEKGDIPEGYSVSREKKERFSLILESASTNQTSMYLCASSYTGGRETQYFGPGTRLLVL.

CDR3 region: CASSAERSSGNTIYF. DNA of the CDR3: TGTGCCAGCAGCGCGGAGAGGAGCTCTGGAAACACCATATATTTT. V and J are TRBV5-4 and TRBJ1-3; unclear D gene. This CDR3 contains 15 residues. Germline V gene lookup returns CDR1 SGHNT and CDR2 YYREEE (reference sequence). V lost 4 bases and J 0 bases, leaving 11 bases between the germline ends.

This clone appeared a single time. V and J are TRBV5-1 and TRBJ2-3, with 11 bases lining up with TRBD2. Germline-derived CDR1 and CDR2 are SGHRS and YFSETQ. Losses at the gene ends were 0 bases for V and 4 bases for J; bases not matched to a gene: 10. The CDR3 loop spans 18 amino acids. The CDR3 nucleotides are TGCGCCAGCAGCTTGGATCTAGCGGGGGGCTGGAACTCAGATACGCAGTATTTT. Its protein is CASSLDLAGGWNSDTQYF. The whole variable domain, remainder taken from reference TRBV5-1 and TRBJ2-3, is KAGVTQTPRYLIKTRGQQVTLSCSPISGHRSVSWYQQTPGQGLQFLFEYFSETQRNKGNFPGRFSGRQFSNSRSEMNVSTLELGDSALYLCASSLDLAGGWNSDTQYFGPGTRLTVL.

J is TRBJ1-2 and V is TRBV11-2; 9 nucleotides agree with TRBD1. The junction had 15 bases not matched to a gene; V was cut back by 7 bases and J by 9 bases. Germline V lookup: CDR1 SGHAT, CDR2 FQNNGV. The CDR3 length is 15 residues. The CDR3 region has the DNA TGTGCCAGCACCGCCGGATCGGGACAGGGAATACGCTACACCTTC. Translation: CASTAGSGQGIRYTF.

The chain recombines TRBV28 with TRBJ2-7, with D unresolved. The V end was cut by 2 bases, the J end by 4 bases, with 6 bases between. This CDR3 region has 12 residues. Germline V lookup: CDR1 MDHEN, CDR2 SYDVKM. CDR3 DNA sequence: TGTGCCAGCAGTTTAGCGGTGTACGAGCAGTACTTC. Its protein product is CASSLAVYEQYF.

The chain combines TRBV7-9 with TRBJ2-5, with a possible D match to TRBD2 (5 bases). Germline-derived CDR1 and CDR2 are SEHNR and FQNEAQ (reference sequence). The CDR3 is 14 amino acids. V was pared by 5 bases and J by 5 bases, with 15 bases between. CDR3 in DNA: TGTGCCAGCAGCGTCGTAGGAGGCCTTGAGACCCAGTACTTC. Protein sequence: CASSVVGGLETQYF.

The chain has TRBV6-5 and TRBJ1-1; tentatively, D is TRBD1 (6 bases). CDR1 MNHEY and CDR2 SVGAGI come from the germline V gene. The CDR3 consists of 14 residues. V lost 5 bases and J 6 bases, leaving 16 bases between the germline ends. The CDR3 nucleotides are TGTGCCAGCAGTCAGACAGGCTTCAACGCTGAAGCTTTCTTT. It yields the protein CASSQTGFNAEAFF.

V usage is TRBV7-2 and J usage is TRBJ1-5; possible D gene TRBD1, 6 bases. The germline V gene encodes CDR1 SGHTA and CDR2 FQGNSA. The CDR3 extends over 15 amino acids. Trimming removed 5 bases at V and 1 base at J, with 12 bases between. For the CDR3, the DNA is TGTGCCAGCAGCCAACAGGGTTCGAGCAATCAGCCCCAGCATTTT. Translating it yields CASSQQGSSNQPQHF.

The count of this clone is one. V usage is TRBV28 and J usage is TRBJ2-3, with 14 bases identical to TRBD2. This CDR3 comprises 19 residues. CDR1 is MDHEN, CDR2 SYDVKM, per germline. J gave up 4 bases and V 3 bases, and 12 bases lay outside the gene matches. In DNA, the CDR3 is TGTGCCAGCAGTTTCCGGCTTTTTCGGACTAGCGGGAGGTCAGATACGCAGTATTTT. It yields the protein CASSFRLFRTSGRSDTQYF. Using reference TRBV28 and TRBJ2-3 for the parts outside the CDR3, the full variable domain is DVKVTQSSRYLVKRTGEKVFLECVQDMDHENMFWYRQDPGLGLRLIYFSYDVKMKEKGDIPEGYSVSREKKERFSLILESASTNQTSMYLCASSFRLFRTSGRSDTQYFGPGTRLTVL.